The 2 T cell receptor beta chains reported below all come from one sample, sequenced in a study of T-cell reconstitution after alpha-beta-depleted transplantation in children. Preparation of the TCRbeta library involved a method that used unique molecular identifiers. TCRdb itself ran the PCR reads through MiXCR, one entry per CDR3 protein. The top ten hold less than 9% of the sample, which has about 300,000 distinct CDR3 sequences, roughly 9.1% seen once. The starting material was PBMCs, obtained before TCRalphabeta/CD19-depleted stem cell transplant. The receptors stem from a boy younger than two with acute myeloid leukemia, due to receive a stem cell transplant.

The sample holds many counts of this clonotype. The J gene is TRBJ2-5, the V gene TRBV7-2; TRBD2 matches 7 bases. The germline V gene has CDR1 SGHTA and CDR2 FQGNSA. Unmatched junction bases numbered 8, after V lost 5 bases and J lost 5 bases. The CDR3 spans 14 residues. CDR3 sequence: CASSPRTSGETQYF. The CDR3 DNA sequence: TGTGCCAGCAGCCCACGGACTAGTGGGGAGACCCAGTACTTC.

A remark on this clonotype: It may be a read error: a sequence one base away is much more abundant. DNA for the CDR3: TGTGCCACCAGTCTCGTGGGGATAGGCGGTGGAGAGACCCAGTACTTC. Residues: CATSLVGIGGGETQYF. This chain links TRBV24-1 with TRBJ2-5; D is undetermined. The CDR3 has 16 amino acids. Germline V CDR1 and CDR2: KGHDR, SFDVKD. The V end was cut by 6 bases, the J end by 4 bases, with 20 bases between.